Reported below is one T cell receptor beta chain. The antigen is undetermined. Profiled with immunoSEQ multiplex PCR; TCRdb holds only in-frame clones, not every one. The repertoire holds under 350,000 clones, with about 86% as singletons. This entry belongs to a study of cytomegalovirus exposure and HLA in healthy donors. Across the whole study: The 120 or so validation repertoires were produced on the same platform as the 650 or so repertoires of the first cohort. This was reported in a later analysis.

Whole-study results and caveats: Accounts indicate the classifier identified cytomegalovirus status with strong specificity and sensitivity. Associated with cytomegalovirus, according to the listing, were 150 to 200 TCR beta chains. In the roughly 130 validation repertoires, a later analysis found that first-cohort TCR clusters tended to co-occur.

Source material: PBMCs. The receptor's source is a woman aged 18-29 years in good health and CMV-seronegative.

CDR3 DNA sequence: TGCGCCAGCAGCCTCGGACGGTTCATGGGGGGGCCACCGCCTAGGAAGGAAAAACTGTTTTTT. Its protein product is CASSLGRFMGGPPPRKEKLFF. The rearrangement uses TRBV5-1 and TRBJ1-4; D may be TRBD1 (6 bases). This CDR3 has 21 residues. V lost 4 bases and J lost 8, with 36 bases in between. Germline CDR1 and CDR2: SGHRS and YFSETQ.